Given below is one TCR beta chain in context. The antigen is unknown. The data stem from a study of STAT5B mutations in CD4+ large granular lymphocyte leukemia. This CDR3 comprises 16 residues. From germline, CDR1 is SGHRS and CDR2 YFSETQ. The V and J ends lost 5 bases and 5 bases respectively, with 21 bases between them. Original handling: A productive frequency of 2.59 x 10-5 was the lowest detectable. TCRdb keeps only in-frame clones here, not all; method: immunoSEQ multiplex PCR. V and J calls plus clone size are reproduced from that table; the DNA served to infer D and trimming. Among 40,000 to 55,000 clones listed, just over 85% were seen once. Points from the study as a whole: No patients shared main leukemic clonotypes, though about 24% appeared at low frequency elsewhere.

The sequence came from a human donor in good health. Sequencing was carried out using CD4+ T cells from blood buffy coats. V is TRBV5-1 and J is TRBJ2-3; D may match TRBD1 or TRBD2 (5 bases each). CDR3 amino acids: CASSDRDGLQVDTQYF. CDR3 DNA: TGCGCCAGCAGTGACCGGGACGGGCTTCAGGTAGATACGCAGTATTTT. The variable domain in full, with the rest retrieved from reference TRBV5-1 and TRBJ2-3, is KAGVTQTPRYLIKTRGQQVTLSCSPISGHRSVSWYQQTPGQGLQFLFEYFSETQRNKGNFPGRFSGRQFSNSRSEMNVSTLELGDSALYLCASSDRDGLQVDTQYFGPGTRLTVL.